One and the same sample provided the 15 T cell receptor beta chains below, sequenced in a study of PD-1 blockade in classical Hodgkin lymphoma. Stated time point: newly diagnosed, previously untreated cHL patient sample. Purified CD4+ T cells were obtained from thawed PBMCs through magnetic negative selection. Clones were read by immunoSEQ multiplex PCR, and TCRdb kept only the in-frame ones, dropping some. Seen here are fewer than 20,000 clones, 92% observed once, and the top ten hold about 0.54%. Sequenced input: CD4+ T cells from blood. Every receptor here comes from a human donor with classical Hodgkin lymphoma.

The chain has TRBV28 and TRBJ1-1; D is possibly TRBD1 (5 bases). This CDR3 is built from 12 residues. The germline gives CDR1 MDHEN, CDR2 SYDVKM. Trimming shortened V by 8 bases and J by 5 bases, and 12 bases separated the two germline ends. CDR3 nucleotide sequence: TGTGCCAGCCACGGGGGATGGACTGAAGCTTTCTTT. Its translation is CASHGGWTEAFF.

The chain employs TRBV7-2 and TRBJ1-1, with D unclear. The V gene's germline CDR1 is SGHTA and CDR2 FQGNSA. Trimming removed 4 bases at V and 0 bases at J, with 15 bases between. The CDR3 is 16 residues long. The DNA for the CDR3 is TGTGCCAGCAGCTCTAGGACTAATACAATGAACACTGAAGCTTTCTTT. This encodes CASSSRTNTMNTEAFF.

The chain couples TRBV28 to TRBJ2-1; TRBD2 matches 11 bases. Trimming took 5 bases from V and 9 from J; bases not matched to a gene: 9. The germline gives CDR1 MDHEN, CDR2 SYDVKM. The CDR3 sequence is 15 residues long. CDR3 sequence: CASSPLTSGSGEQFF. The CDR3 bases are TGTGCCAGCAGTCCTCTTACTAGCGGGAGCGGTGAGCAGTTCTTC.

J is TRBJ2-2 and V is TRBV10-3; 9 nucleotides line up with TRBD2. In germline, CDR1 is ENHRY, CDR2 SYGVKD. The V segment lost 3 bases and the J segment 1 base; nucleotides outside the gene matches: 12. The CDR3 sequence is 19 residues long. The CDR3 DNA is TGTGCCATCAGTGAAGAGGAGCGGGAGGTCAGCAGGAACACCGGGGAGCTGTTTTTT. Residues: CAISEEEREVSRNTGELFF.

This sequence joins TRBV7-8 and TRBJ1-3; D not certain. This CDR3 comprises 16 residues. The V gene lost 2 bases and the J gene lost 0 bases, with 11 bases spanning the gap. Germline lookup yields CDR1 SGHVS and CDR2 FQNEAQ. For the CDR3, the DNA is TGTGCCAGCAGCTTAAGGATCCGAAGCTCTGGAAACACCATATATTTT. Translating it yields CASSLRIRSSGNTIYF. The whole variable domain, filled in from reference TRBV7-8 and TRBJ1-3, reads GAGVSQSPRYKVAKRGQDVALRCDPISGHVSLFWYQQALGQGPEFLTYFQNEAQLDKSGLPSDRFFAERPEGSVSTLKIQRTQQEDSAVYLCASSLRIRSSGNTIYFGEGSWLTVV.

This chain connects TRBV21-1 to TRBJ1-1. TRBV21-1 constitutes a pseudogene. CDR3 length: 15 amino acids. The DNA for the CDR3 is TGTGCCAGCAGCAAAGGGGGGACGGCGAACACTGAAGCTTTCTTT. It codes for CASSKGGTANTEAFF.

The chain is built from TRBV11-2 and TRBJ2-7; 9 bases align to TRBD1. Germline-derived CDR1 and CDR2 are SGHAT and FQNNGV. This CDR3 has 16 amino acids. V was clipped by 2 bases and J by 3 bases; unmatched bases: 8. CDR3 amino acids: CASSLLQGAVSYEQYF. The CDR3 DNA reads as TGTGCCAGCAGCTTACTACAGGGGGCAGTTAGCTACGAGCAGTACTTC.

The genes are TRBV7-2 and TRBJ2-7; TRBD1 might be the D (6 bases). The CDR3 has 14 amino acids. Between the trimmed V and J ends, which lost 5 bases and 6 bases, there was a span of 17 bases. Germline CDR1 reads SGHTA; CDR2 reads FQGNSA. This chain's CDR3 is CASSLRTVRSEQYF. CDR3 DNA sequence: TGTGCCAGCAGCCTGAGGACAGTAAGGAGCGAGCAGTACTTC.

V is TRBV7-2 and J is TRBJ1-1; D is unresolved. CDR3 length: 15 amino acids. Germline-derived CDR1 and CDR2 are SGHTA and FQGNSA. Between the trimmed V and J ends, which lost 1 base and 4 bases, there was a span of 13 bases. CDR3 DNA sequence: TGTGCCAGCAGCTTAGGTTCTGCCGGGAGCACTGAAGCTTTCTTT. Residues: CASSLGSAGSTEAFF.

The chain joins TRBV2 to TRBJ2-3, with no clear D. Trimming stripped 3 bases from V and 5 bases from J, with 12 bases between. The CDR3 runs 14 residues. Per the germline V gene, CDR1 is SNHLY and CDR2 is FYNNEI. The CDR3 sequence: CASSDLVREDTQYF. The CDR3 DNA sequence: TGTGCCAGCAGTGACTTGGTGAGAGAAGATACGCAGTATTTT. Variable domain in full (rest from reference TRBV2 and TRBJ2-3): EPEVTQTPSHQVTQMGQEVILRCVPISNHLYFYWYRQILGQKVEFLVSFYNNEISEKSEIFDDQFSVERPDGSNFTLKIRSTKLEDSAMYFCASSDLVREDTQYFGPGTRLTVL.

The rearrangement uses TRBV6-5 and TRBJ1-2; the match to TRBD1 covers 8 bases. The J segment lost 1 base and the V segment lost 3 bases, leaving 7 bases of the junction unmatched. Germline CDR1 MNHEY, CDR2 SVGAGI. The CDR3 covers 16 residues. CDR3 protein: CASSYRGTGLNYGYTF. For the CDR3, the DNA is TGTGCCAGCAGTTATAGGGGGACAGGCCTTAACTATGGCTACACCTTC.

The chain employs TRBV5-1 and TRBJ2-5, with D perhaps TRBD2 (5 bases). The CDR3 contains 14 residues. Trimming cost V 4 bases and J 2 bases, with 12 bases left between them. Germline lookup yields CDR1 SGHRS and CDR2 YFSETQ. The CDR3 region has the DNA TGCGCCAGCAGCCCGATGGGAGTACAAGAGACCCAGTACTTC. Translation: CASSPMGVQETQYF.

This chain uses TRBV4-1 with TRBJ2-1, with no clear D. V lost 6 bases, J lost 4 bases, and 10 bases lay in between. CDR3 length equals 13 residues. The germline V gene encodes CDR1 MGHRA and CDR2 YSYEKL. CDR3 DNA sequence: TGCGCCAGCAGGGCAGTTGGGTACAATGAGCAGTTCTTC. Translation gives CASRAVGYNEQFF.

The rearrangement links TRBV6-5 to TRBJ1-5; possibly TRBD1 for D (6 bases). Trimming removed 7 bases from V and 2 bases from J, with 15 bases in between. Germline V gene sequence: CDR1 MNHEY, CDR2 SVGAGI. This CDR3 is 15 amino acids long. The CDR3, as DNA: TGTGCCAGCACTCCCCGGGCAGGGGGCAATCAGCCCCAGCATTTT. Translated, it gives CASTPRAGGNQPQHF.

The CDR3, as DNA: TGTGCCAGCACCAACGAGGGCGAGCAGTACTTC. Its protein is CASTNEGEQYF. V is TRBV6-5 and J is TRBJ2-7; a possible D gene is TRBD2 (5 bases). Germline V CDR1 and CDR2: MNHEY, SVGAGI. Trimming removed 7 bases at V and 6 bases at J, with 10 bases between. CDR3 length: 11 amino acids.